The rows below give T cell receptor beta chains drawn from one sample of a study of T cell responses to AZD1222 COVID-19 vaccine. Profiled with immunoSEQ multiplex PCR; TCRdb holds only in-frame clones, not every one. The sample lists 95,000 to 130,000 clones, roughly 90% occurring once. The specimen comprised peripheral blood, sampled on day 0 of AZD1222 vaccination. The receptor source for this set is an adult in good health. Both conserved end residues are trimmed from each CDR3.

V | CDR3
TRBV7-2 | ASSLSPTNEQF
TRBV6-1 | ASSEAGLAGADYNEQF
TRBV19 | ASSLRGTGNEKLF
TRBV2 | ASRAGTEFYEQY
TRBV19 | ASIDQAGDRGHGYT
TRBV7-2 | ASSLGTAGNSPLH
TRBV6-5 | ASSSVGNTIY
TRBV7-2 | ASGWTSGAYEQY
TRBV7-2 | ASSLQDAQPQH
TRBV5-1 | ASSGAAMGIDTQY
TRBV12-3/TRBV12-4 | ASSFYMETQY
TRBV25-1 | ASSDPRGLGYT
TRBV6-5 | ASKAGGGQPQH
TRBV29-1 | SAWTGQGARGYT
TRBV28 | ASRGALSYEQY
TRBV28 | ASRLRGNTEAF
TRBV9 | ASSVVGGLSTDTQY
TRBV21-1 | ASSKARRDYEQY
TRBV6-1 | ASIQAGGNPYNSPLH
TRBV12-3/TRBV12-4 | ASSLGENQPQH
TRBV5-1 | ASSLRGPPLH
TRBV23-1 | ASAEGRDDEQF
TRBV19 | ASSILNTQGNQPQH
TRBV6-6 | ASSRDHSGRAYNEQF
TRBV19 | ASQDSLGQPQH
TRBV7-2 | ASSLGGLNGYT
TRBV4-1 | ASSLQGSGYT
TRBV28 | ASTGLNTIY
TRBV7-9 | ASRGLAPGGTETQY
TRBV11-1 | ASSLDGQRDEQY